This is a list of T cell receptor beta chains from one sample in a study of blood T cell repertoires in COVID-19. Sequencing used immunoSEQ multiplex PCR; TCRdb keeps in-frame clones, though not all of them. The table records 350,000 to 400,000 clones, over 75% of them present only once. Sample: PBMCs or T cells enriched from blood (not recorded which). The receptors come from a man in his forties in a cohort exposed to, infected with or recovered from COVID-19 (not recorded which). CDR3s include the opening cysteine and the closing phenylalanine or tryptophan.

J gene | V gene | CDR3 protein
TRBJ2-1 | TRBV5-1 | CASSLVSGSRGVGNEQFF
TRBJ2-7 | TRBV6-6 | CASSPGQLAGGPQAAGSEQYF
TRBJ2-5 | TRBV7-6 | CASSLYMLAGGYQETQYF
TRBJ2-2 | TRBV27 | CASSFGGSSGELFF
TRBJ2-2 | TRBV7-9 | CASSILAENTGELFF
TRBJ2-7 | TRBV21-1 | CASSRGLAIFHEQYF
TRBJ2-1 | TRBV5-1 | CASSLTSGRPHNEQFF
TRBJ1-3 | TRBV19 | CASSLEPGQSGNTIYF
TRBJ1-6 | TRBV18 | CASSPDRRNSPLHF
TRBJ1-5 | TRBV10-3 | CARWRQGAEGNQPQHF
TRBJ1-5 | TRBV6-5 | CASTSDRGGQPQHF
TRBJ1-1 | TRBV4-1 | CASSPRTLQGGTEAFF
TRBJ1-5 | TRBV11-2 | CASSLQQGIGQPQHF
TRBJ2-1 | TRBV28 | CASSLTSTGGPNEQFF
TRBJ2-1 | TRBV21-1 | CASSTHSTGTSGSPNEQFF
TRBJ2-7 | TRBV19 | CASSPGTASYEQYF
TRBJ2-1 | TRBV9 | CASSLSPTNEQFF
TRBJ2-1 | TRBV30 | CAWSGLAGSYNEQFF
TRBJ1-6 | TRBV27 | CASSLLPLLFSPLHF
TRBJ2-2 | TRBV3-1/TRBV3-2 | CASSLRNRELFF
TRBJ2-1 | TRBV15 | CATSRQDYTAPLYNEQFF
TRBJ1-2 | TRBV30 | CAWSEQGIMGYTF
TRBJ1-1 | TRBV28 | CASSLSPALVSEAFF
TRBJ2-7 | TRBV5-6 | CASSLNGGKPYEQYF
TRBJ2-1 | TRBV2 | CASRSLLAGGGRNEQFF
TRBJ1-1 | TRBV28 | CASSFRRTGRDTEAFF
TRBJ1-2 | TRBV28 | CASEGALTNYGYTF
TRBJ2-4 | TRBV19 | CASSMRENIQYF
TRBJ2-5 | TRBV2 | CASSESPPSAGETQYF
TRBJ1-1 | TRBV4-2 | CASSQDSVHRGPEAFF
TRBJ1-2 | TRBV18 | CASSPSLLQGLNGYTF
TRBJ1-3 | TRBV18 | CASSPYDSSSGNTIYF